A single sample is the source of the 18 T cell receptor beta chains below, sequenced in a study of blood T cell repertoires in COVID-19. TCRdb's table, derived via immunoSEQ multiplex PCR, lists solely in-frame clones and lacks some. This table has 110,000 or so clones, less than 75% appearing once. Sample: peripheral blood. These receptors came from a woman between 40 and 50 years old with acute or convalescent COVID-19.

The chain combines TRBV7-2 with TRBJ2-3; no reliable D call. The CDR3 runs 14 residues. Trimming took off 1 base at V and 0 bases at J, with 5 bases between the two ends. Germline V gene sequence: CDR1 SGHTA, CDR2 FQGNSA. This CDR3 reads CASSLVPSTDTQYF. The CDR3, as DNA: TGTGCCAGCAGCTTAGTCCCTAGCACAGATACGCAGTATTTT. The variable domain in full, with the rest retrieved from reference TRBV7-2 and TRBJ2-3, is GAGVSQSPSNKVTEKGKDVELRCDPISGHTALYWYRQSLGQGLEFLIYFQGNSAPDKSGLPSDRFSAERTGGSVSTLTIQRTQQEDSAVYLCASSLVPSTDTQYFGPGTRLTVL.

The chain links TRBV6-6 to TRBJ1-4, with TRBD1 matching 8 bases. Germline CDR1 and CDR2: MNHNY and SVGAGI (reference sequence). V was clipped by 4 bases and J by 13 bases; unmatched bases: 11. The CDR3 spans 14 residues. CDR3 loop: CASSFSQDGQGLFF. As DNA, the CDR3 is TGTGCCAGCAGTTTTTCCCAGGACGGACAGGGACTGTTTTTT.

The rearrangement links TRBV7-8 to TRBJ2-1; D is perhaps TRBD2 (6 bases). Trimming shortened V by 10 bases and J by 4 bases, and 14 bases separated the two germline ends. The length of the CDR3 is 13 residues. Germline-derived CDR1 and CDR2 are SGHVS and FQNEAQ. The DNA for the CDR3 is TGTGCCACCGGGACTGACCATTACAATGAGCAGTTCTTC. This gives the protein CATGTDHYNEQFF.

Regarding this clone: Within the sample, other DNA sequences also encode this same CDR3. The J gene is TRBJ2-7, the V gene TRBV5-1; 8 positions match TRBD1. The germline V gene encodes CDR1 SGHRS and CDR2 YFSETQ. The ends lost 0 bases at V and 4 bases at J; junction bases unmatched: 3. This CDR3 is built from 14 residues. The CDR3: CASSLGQGAYEQYF. The CDR3 nucleotides are TGCGCCAGCAGCTTGGGGCAGGGGGCATACGAGCAGTACTTC.

The V call is TRBV10-3, the J call TRBJ1-3, with 9 bases that match TRBD1. V lost 2 bases and J lost 4; bases outside the gene matches: 6. Germline lookup yields CDR1 ENHRY and CDR2 SYGVKD. The CDR3 runs 16 residues. DNA for the CDR3: TGTGCCATCAGTGAGGGCGGGACAGGGTACGGAAACACCATATATTTT. Translation gives CAISEGGTGYGNTIYF.

On this clone: The sample carries other DNA sequences with the same CDR3. The chain combines TRBV12-3 or TRBV12-4 with TRBJ1-2; D call uncertain. Trimming pared 6 bases from V and 5 bases from J, leaving 10 bases between. The CDR3 is 12 amino acids. For the CDR3, the DNA is TGTGCCAGCAGCCTAGCCGGATATGGCTACACCTTC. Amino acid sequence: CASSLAGYGYTF.

About this clone itself: This specimen includes other DNA sequences encoding the same CDR3. J is TRBJ1-1 and V is TRBV6-5; possible D gene TRBD1, 6 bases. V was pared by 8 bases and J by 0 bases, with 10 bases between. The CDR3 spans 13 residues. Germline V gene lookup returns CDR1 MNHEY and CDR2 SVGAGI. The DNA for the CDR3 is TGTGCCAGCCTGGGACAATTGAACACTGAAGCTTTCTTT. Protein product: CASLGQLNTEAFF.

The chain combines TRBV7-2 with TRBJ2-5; tentatively, D is TRBD1 (6 bases). V was shortened by 3 bases and J by 1 base, with 9 bases between the two germline ends. The V gene's germline CDR1 is SGHTA and CDR2 FQGNSA. The CDR3 spans 14 residues. CDR3 bases: TGTGCCAGCAGCTTCGGCAGGGGCCAAGAGACCCAGTACTTC. Translated: CASSFGRGQETQYF. The variable domain in full, completed from reference TRBV7-2 and TRBJ2-5, reads GAGVSQSPSNKVTEKGKDVELRCDPISGHTALYWYRQSLGQGLEFLIYFQGNSAPDKSGLPSDRFSAERTGGSVSTLTIQRTQQEDSAVYLCASSFGRGQETQYFGPGTRLLVL.

The chain uses TRBV7-9 and TRBJ2-7, with D uncertain. Trimming pared 1 base from V and 1 base from J, leaving 8 bases between. Germline CDR1 SEHNR, CDR2 FQNEAQ (reference sequence). The CDR3 contains 14 residues. CDR3 nucleotides: TGTGCCAGCAGCTTAGGCGGCGTTTCCTACGAGCAGTACTTC. Protein: CASSLGGVSYEQYF.

This clone was seen a few times. For the CDR3, the DNA is TGTGCCAGCAGCAACCTGGAACTAGACGGACAGGTGGATTGGTATTGGGGGCACACCGGGGAGCTGTTTTTT. Translated: CASSNLELDGQVDWYWGHTGELFF. This sequence joins TRBV21-1 and TRBJ2-2; the tabulated D call, TRBD1, remains unverified against the DNA. TRBV21-1 is described as a pseudogene. The CDR3 totals 24 residues.

This sequence joins TRBV2 and TRBJ1-5; 9 bases are shared with TRBD1. Per germline, CDR1 SNHLY and CDR2 FYNNEI. This CDR3 has 19 residues. Trimming took 7 bases from V and 0 from J; bases not matched to a gene: 16. The CDR3 DNA follows: TGTGCCAGCACTCCGACCCCCGGGACAGGGATCTCTAGCAATCAGCCCCAGCATTTT. This gives the protein CASTPTPGTGISSNQPQHF.

This rearrangement joins TRBV12-3 or TRBV12-4 to TRBJ2-2, with 9 bases aligning to TRBD1. V lost 9 bases and J lost 5; bases outside the gene matches: 4. This CDR3 contains 13 residues. Here the CDR3 DNA reads TGTGCCAGTAGGACAGGGGAGACCGGGGAGCTGTTTTTT. Translating it yields CASRTGETGELFF.

The chain carries TRBV19 and TRBJ2-2, with TRBD2 identical over 7 bases. V lost 6 bases and J lost 1; bases outside the gene matches: 5. This CDR3 comprises 15 residues. The germline CDR1 and CDR2 sequences are LNHDA and SQIVND (reference sequence). The CDR3 is CASRPTSLNTGELFF. The CDR3 nucleotides are TGTGCCAGTAGGCCGACTAGCCTGAACACCGGGGAGCTGTTTTTT.

This clone came up many times. The genes are TRBV7-3 and TRBJ2-1; D is perhaps TRBD2 (5 bases). V was cut by 5 bases and J by 9 bases, with 11 bases left in between. Germline values: CDR1 SGHTA, CDR2 FQGTGA. This CDR3 has 12 residues. This chain's CDR3 is CASSQQSGEQFF. The CDR3, as DNA: TGTGCCAGCAGCCAACAAAGCGGTGAGCAGTTCTTC.

CDR3 sequence: CASSYSEFSNGYTF. CDR3 sequence (DNA): TGTGCCAGCAGTTACTCGGAGTTCTCTAATGGCTACACCTTC. V gene TRBV6-5 combines with J gene TRBJ1-2; D gene uncertain. This CDR3 has 14 residues. V shed 0 bases and J shed 6 bases, with 11 bases lying between them. CDR1 MNHEY and CDR2 SVGAGI come from the germline V gene.

The table lists this clone with many counts. The V gene is TRBV3-1 (or the pseudogene TRBV3-2), the J gene TRBJ1-5; D is ambiguous. CDR1 and CDR2 (germline): LGHDT, YNNKEL (reference sequence). This CDR3 comprises 12 residues. The V gene lost 3 bases and the J gene lost 5 bases, with 5 bases spanning the gap. Written as DNA, the CDR3 is TGTGCCAGCAGCCATACAGATCAGCCCCAGCATTTT. This gives the protein CASSHTDQPQHF.

This chain connects TRBV27 to TRBJ2-3, with 7 bases aligning to TRBD1. The CDR3 is 13 amino acids. Germline V lookup: CDR1 MNHEY, CDR2 SMNVEV (reference sequence). The junction had 8 bases not matched to a gene; V was cut back by 8 bases and J by 6 bases. The CDR3 coding sequence is TGTGCCAGCCGCGGACAGGATGGGGATACGCAGTATTTT. Its translation is CASRGQDGDTQYF.

V and J are TRBV7-3 and TRBJ2-5; perhaps TRBD1 as D (6 bases). Deletions cut 8 bases from V and 5 bases from J, with 15 bases between. The length of the CDR3 is 13 residues. Germline loops: CDR1 SGHTA, CDR2 FQGTGA. CDR3 protein: CASSGSQGETQYF. In nucleotides, the CDR3 is TGTGCCAGCTCAGGCTCTCAGGGGGAGACCCAGTACTTC.